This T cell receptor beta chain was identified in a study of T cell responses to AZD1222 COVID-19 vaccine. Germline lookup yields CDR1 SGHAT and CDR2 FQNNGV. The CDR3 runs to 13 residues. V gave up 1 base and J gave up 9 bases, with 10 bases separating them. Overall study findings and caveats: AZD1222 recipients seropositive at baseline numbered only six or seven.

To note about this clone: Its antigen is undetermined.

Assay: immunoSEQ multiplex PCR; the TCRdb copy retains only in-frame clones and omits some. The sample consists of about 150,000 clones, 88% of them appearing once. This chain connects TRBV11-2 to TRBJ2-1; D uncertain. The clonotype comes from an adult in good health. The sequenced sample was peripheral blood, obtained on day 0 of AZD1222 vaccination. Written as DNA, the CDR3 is TGTGCCAGCAGCTTAGCGGGTAACGGTGAGCAGTTCTTC. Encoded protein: CASSLAGNGEQFF.